This TCR beta chain was profiled in a study of cytomegalovirus exposure and HLA in healthy donors. Points from the study as a whole: Later analysis identified a missense DCLRE1C variant that was linked to TCR beta V- and J-gene trimming. An analysis was carried out at a later point. It showed that HLA-associated TCR beta chains were more clonally expanded than equally common non-associated chains. Three CMV-associated chains proved CMV antigen-specific in vitro.

Concerning this clone: The antigen remains undetermined.

This PCR relied on a set of 60 Vbeta primers and 13 Jbeta primers. Sequencing was performed with immunoSEQ multiplex PCR; in TCRdb, only in-frame clones are kept and a portion is missing. The sample data list around 130,000 clones. The CDR3 consists of 16 residues. The germline gives CDR1 KGHSH, CDR2 LQKENI. Trimming shortened V by 4 bases and J by 3 bases, and 13 bases separated the two germline ends. The TCR comes from a woman aged 55-69 years in good health and CMV-seronegative. Sequencing input: PBMCs. This chain uses TRBV18 with TRBJ1-6, with D perhaps matching TRBD1 (6 bases). The CDR3 loop is CASSLTGQHYNSPLHF. CDR3 in DNA: TGTGCCAGCTCACTAACGGGACAACACTATAATTCACCCCTCCACTTT.